Described below is a single T cell receptor (beta chain) sequence and its context. This clonotype has at least ten counts. Its antigen is not yet known. The sample holds no much larger clone one base away, and base qualities are not on file. The entry originates in a study of regulatory T cells in long-lasting Graves disease (dated by TCRdb to 2020 to 2023). Regarding the research as a whole: Newly diagnosed Graves' disease patients had taken antithyroid drugs for less than 3 months. This study used TCR sequencing and RNA sequencing of peripheral blood to compare persistent Graves' disease patients against newly diagnosed Graves' disease patients. The study was registered as a clinical trial and conducted in China. A total of 33 samples were covered by TCR sequencing, comprising 13 persistent and around 20 newly diagnosed Graves' disease patients. Summary of the overall study and its limitations: The study examined only peripheral blood because the primary lesion, thyroid tissue, could not be accessed. The authors acknowledged the small sample size as a limitation that may reduce accuracy. Compared with newly diagnosed patients, persistent Graves' disease patients had lower TCR Shannon entropy and fewer highly expanded clones, which suggests clonal expansion. More public clonotypes were shared among persistent patients (approximately 3,000) than among newly diagnosed patients (roughly 1,000). Preferential use of TRBV28, TRBJ1-2 and TRBJ2-5 was observed in persistent disease, whereas TRBV20-1 and TRBJ2-1 were favored in newly diagnosed disease. Sequencing and analysis were restricted to the TCR beta chain.

The germline V gene provides CDR1 SGHTA and CDR2 FQGTGA. At the junction V is shortened by 5 bases and J by 0 bases, with 11 bases in between. Its CDR3 holds 14 amino acids, cysteine through phenylalanine. Left in the record is the CDR3 DNA by itself, 42 bases read in frame from the first base. Receptor amplification or capture employed multiplex PCR. Sequencing was carried out with an Illumina HiSeq 4000. TCR beta libraries were built with iRepertoire HTBI primers and Arm-PCR amplification of CDR3 regions. Before sequencing, the PCR products went through gel purification. The source study handled its data this way. A total of 62 TRBV and under 15 TRBJ segments were identified across samples and were used for gene usage analysis of CDR3 amino acid clonotypes. COPE and FqMerger were used to merge filtered high-quality paired reads into contigs. BLAST was used to align contigs to the IMGT TRBV, TRBD and TRBJ reference genes, and CDR3 was defined following IMGT. Clonotypes above 0.1% frequency were classified as highly expanded clones. Repertoire diversity was measured by Shannon entropy, and V-J evenness by the Gini coefficient. Clonotypes shared by more than one individual were considered public. TCRdb itself trimmed the public reads at Q25 with fastp, ran MiXCR and retained productive beta chains. Merged by CDR3 protein, the rows form single entries marked with the most common genes and DNA. The V and J calls, along with clone size, are taken from TCRdb and not from the paper's own processing. The sample has under 800,000 distinct CDR3 sequences on record, roughly 16% of them singletons. The top ten clones comprise around 19% of the sample.

In the paper's terms, the time point label means: newly diagnosed GD, antithyroid drugs for less than 3 months. For both TCR sequencing and RNA sequencing, RNA was extracted from PBMCs using TRIzol. The diagnosis of Graves' disease was made according to American Thyroid Association guidelines. The patients came from an endocrinology department in Xi'an, China. Each patient gave about 8.1 milliliters of peripheral blood, collected in an EDTA anticoagulant tube. Ficoll Paque Plus density gradient separation was used to isolate PBMCs, and no additional T cell sorting was done. An Agilent 2100 Bioanalyzer and agarose gel were used to check RNA quality, while a NanoDrop 2000 measured RNA concentration. Another study also made use of these data, one on T cells in Graves' hyperthyroidism and ophthalmopathy. The second investigation adds: Stable Graves' hyperthyroidism was defined as no progression to ophthalmopathy during 18 months of follow-up. The hyperthyroidism patients were between 18 and 65 years old and newly diagnosed, with a disease duration of less than 2 months. Patients with uncontrolled infections, other autoimmune diseases, pregnancy or lactation were excluded. Diagnoses relied on clinical symptoms, serum thyroxine and TRAb, thyroid ultrasound and orbital computed tomography. The TCR CDR3 was subjected to a first round of RT-PCR using the HTBI primer set and the Qiagen OneStep RT-PCR kit. Most expanded thyroid clonotypes (frequency above 0.001) were also detected in blood, suggesting blood repertoires may reflect thyroid immune responses. A 13 V-J signature model separated ophthalmopathy from stable hyperthyroidism, with roughly 88% sensitivity and 81.08% specificity in cross-validation and 80%/75% in testing. In validation, the model predicted progression to ophthalmopathy a median of approximately 6.3 months before onset, with about 67% sensitivity and 72.22% specificity. To identify distinguishing TCR V-J signatures, a discovery cohort of about a hundred patients was used, comprising fewer than 45 with Graves' ophthalmopathy and 57 with stable Graves' hyperthyroidism. An independent validation cohort of around 19 hyperthyroidism patients and about 16 patients who later progressed to ophthalmopathy tested prospective prediction of ophthalmopathy. The 100 discovery patients were divided at random into training and test sets in a 7:3 ratio. In addition, the study compared T-cell repertoires in thyroid tissue and in blood from roughly six Graves' hyperthyroidism patients. After blood sampling, hyperthyroidism patients were treated with methimazole at a starting dose of 30 mg daily, and ophthalmopathy patients were treated with high-dose intravenous methylprednisolone. Libraries were constructed in a second round of multiplex PCR, after which size selection and purification were performed. Libraries were sequenced paired-end with 100 bp reads on an Illumina HiSeq2000. SOAPnuke was used to process the raw data, throwing out any read that contained adapters or uncalled bases, had a mean Phred below 15, or lacked an exact constant-primer or identifier match. COPE v1.2.5 was used to merge the high-quality paired reads, and each unique nucleotide sequence was defined as a clonotype. Clonotypes were aligned to IMGT TRBV, TRBD and TRBJ reference segments using MiTCR v1.1. The analysis was restricted to V-J combinations with a frequency above 0.0001, which together covered about 99% of the repertoires. The TCS score was defined as the ratio of F50 (clonal expansion) to E x V (chaos), calculated using BLOSUM62-based TCRdist between CDR3 peptides within each V-J. Welch's t-statistics and random forest reduced 514 V-J features to roughly 13, which were used in a naive Bayes classifier (R e1071). Sample size was not statistically predetermined, and investigators were not blinded to group allocation. TCR Vbeta CDR3 sequencing of 120 to 150 peripheral blood samples (43 ophthalmopathy, 75 hyperthyroidism and around 17 progressor patients) is reported in the paper.

The specimen was peripheral blood mononuclear cells (PBMCs), collected at new diagnosis, from a patient treated with antithyroid drugs. The sequence was obtained from a woman under 40 with Graves disease. Donor details come from another sample of the same person, matched by shared clones. The chain is made from TRBV7-3 and TRBJ2-7; the D gene is possibly TRBD1, with 6 bases matching. The sequenced DNA is TGTGCCAGCAGCCCATGGGACAACTCCTACGAGCAGTACTTC. Its translation reads: CASSPWDNSYEQYF. Here the CDR3 is joined to the reference TRBV7-3 and TRBJ2-7 genes, and the full variable domain is: GAGVSQTPSNKVTEKGKYVELRCDPISGHTALYWYRQSLGQGPEFLIYFQGTGAADDSGLPNDRFFAVRPEGSVSTLKIQRTERGDSAVYLCASSPWDNSYEQYFGPGTRLTVT.